The 29 T cell receptor beta chains below come from one sample, sequenced in a study of radiotherapy plus CTLA-4 blockade in lung cancer. Generated by immunoSEQ multiplex PCR, the TCRdb table keeps only in-frame clones and is missing some. Of 81,000 or so clones listed, around 79% are singletons. The sample consisted of peripheral blood, taken from a patient treated with radiotherapy plus ipilimumab. The receptors here all came from a human donor with non-small cell lung cancer whose response to radiotherapy plus ipilimumab could not be evaluated. Some clones in this sample may be carry-over from other donors' samples.

J is TRBJ1-2 and V is TRBV4-3, with a possible D match to TRBD1 (5 bases). Germline CDR1 LGHNA, CDR2 YSLEER. Trimming removed 0 bases at V and 0 bases at J, with 11 bases between. The CDR3 is 16 amino acids. In DNA, the CDR3 is TGCGCCAGCAGCCAAGATAACCAGGGTACTAACTATGGCTACACCTTC. Translation gives CASSQDNQGTNYGYTF.

The table lists this clone with a count of one. The chain links TRBV5-1 to TRBJ2-7; 8 bases line up with TRBD2. Germline V lookup: CDR1 SGHRS, CDR2 YFSETQ. The CDR3 runs to 14 residues. The ends lost 5 bases at V and 4 bases at J; junction bases unmatched: 8. The CDR3 DNA is TGCGCCAGCAGTGGTACTAGCGGTCCATACGAGCAGTACTTC. This encodes CASSGTSGPYEQYF.

There are a few counts of this clone. The chain is built from TRBV7-6 and TRBJ2-1; D is perhaps TRBD2 (5 bases). Germline-derived CDR1 and CDR2 are SGHVS and FNYEAQ. V lost 2 bases and J lost 2, with 19 bases in between. The CDR3 loop spans 18 amino acids. DNA for the CDR3: TGTGCCAGCAGCTTAAGAGTCCTCGGGGAAATCACCTACAATGAGCAGTTCTTC. It encodes CASSLRVLGEITYNEQFF.

This clone was recorded a few times. The rearrangement uses TRBV7-9 and TRBJ2-1, with TRBD2 identical over 15 bases. V was clipped by 5 bases and J by 8 bases; unmatched bases: 7. Germline V gene data show CDR1 as SEHNR and CDR2 as FQNEAQ (reference sequence). There are 16 residues in the CDR3. CDR3 region: CASSPRTSGGAYEQFF. Written as DNA, the CDR3 is TGTGCCAGCAGCCCGCGGACTAGCGGGGGGGCCTATGAGCAGTTCTTC. Variable domain in full (rest from reference TRBV7-9 and TRBJ2-1): DTGVSQNPRHKITKRGQNVTFRCDPISEHNRLYWYRQTLGQGPEFLTYFQNEAQLEKSRLLSDRFSAERPKGSFSTLEIQRTEQGDSAMYLCASSPRTSGGAYEQFFGPGTRLTVL.

This clone was picked up a small number of times. Likely a read error: the CDR3 ends without its conserved phenylalanine or tryptophan. It is unclear where the CDR3 begins or ends on the DNA, so no DNA is shown, and the CDR3 is as TCRdb lists it. CDR3 loop: CASSLRDRGH. The V and J genes are TRBV5-6 and TRBJ2-7; whether TRBD1, the table's D call, matches the DNA was not checked. CDR1 and CDR2 from the germline V gene are SGHDT and YYEEEE. The CDR3 is made up of 10 amino acids, end residues included.

This chain connects TRBV11-2 to TRBJ1-1, with 10 bases fitting TRBD1. With 1 base clipped from V and 11 bases from J, the junction kept 1 base outside the gene matches. Germline CDR1 reads SGHAT; CDR2 reads FQNNGV. The CDR3 runs 12 residues. CDR3 nucleotide sequence: TGTGCCAGCAGCTTAGGGGACAGGGGCGCTTTCTTT. As protein: CASSLGDRGAFF. The variable domain in full, completed from reference TRBV11-2 and TRBJ1-1, reads EAGVAQSPRYKIIEKRQSVAFWCNPISGHATLYWYQQILGQGPKLLIQFQNNGVVDDSQLPKDRFSAERLKGVDSTLKIQPAKLEDSAVYLCASSLGDRGAFFGQGTRLTVV.

The DNA for the CDR3 is TGCGCCAGCAGCTTGAACCAGGGGATCATGAACACTGAAGCTTTCTTT. Translating it yields CASSLNQGIMNTEAFF. The chain combines TRBV5-1 with TRBJ1-1; weak D call: TRBD1 (6 bases). The V and J ends lost 1 base and 0 bases respectively, with 13 bases between them. This CDR3 comprises 16 residues. Germline loops: CDR1 SGHRS, CDR2 YFSETQ.

The chain joins TRBV11-2 to TRBJ2-7; 10 bases fit TRBD2. The V segment lost 1 base and the J segment 11 bases; nucleotides outside the gene matches: 8. The CDR3 extends over 14 amino acids. Germline V gene data show CDR1 as SGHAT and CDR2 as FQNNGV. CDR3 nucleotide sequence: TGTGCCAGCAGCTTAGTGGGGGCCCTAGCGGGGGAGTACTTC. Protein: CASSLVGALAGEYF.

The gene calls are TRBV7-9 and TRBJ1-5; unclear D gene. Germline V gene data show CDR1 as SEHNR and CDR2 as FQNEAQ (reference sequence). The germline V and J ends were trimmed by 2 bases and 5 bases, with 7 bases remaining between them. CDR3 size: 13 residues. The DNA for the CDR3 is TGTGCCAGCAGCTTAAACGAGGATCAGCCCCAGCATTTT. This codes for CASSLNEDQPQHF.

V is TRBV5-6 and J is TRBJ2-7; 8 nucleotides agree with TRBD1. V lost 5 bases, J lost 1 base, and 8 bases stayed unmatched. The germline V gene has CDR1 SGHDT and CDR2 YYEEEE. The CDR3 has 15 amino acids. CDR3 coding DNA: TGTGCCAGCAGTTTTATGGACAGGGCGTCCTACGAGCAGTACTTC. Protein sequence: CASSFMDRASYEQYF.

The chain couples TRBV7-2 to TRBJ2-5; possibly TRBD1 for D (5 bases). CDR3 length equals 13 residues. The V and J ends lost 5 bases and 2 bases respectively, with 9 bases between them. Germline V gene lookup returns CDR1 SGHTA and CDR2 FQGNSA. CDR3 DNA: TGTGCCAGCAGCATCAGGGTGCAAGAGACCCAGTACTTC. Amino acids: CASSIRVQETQYF.

There are a few counts of this clone. The chain couples TRBV6-1 to TRBJ1-6; maybe TRBD1 (5 bases). The CDR3 extends over 15 amino acids. Looked up from germline, CDR1 is MNHNS and CDR2 is SASEGT. V dropped 8 bases and J dropped 0 bases, with 11 bases sitting between them. The CDR3 loop is CASGRQSSYNSPLHF. The CDR3 DNA follows: TGTGCCAGCGGTCGACAGAGCTCCTATAATTCACCCCTCCACTTT.

The chain employs TRBV7-9 and TRBJ2-7, with a possible D match to TRBD2 (5 bases). V was pared by 5 bases and J by 7 bases, with 15 bases between. This CDR3 is built from 13 residues. Germline assignment: CDR1 SEHNR and CDR2 FQNEAQ (reference sequence). CDR3: CASSRTGSGEQYF. For the CDR3, the DNA is TGTGCCAGCAGCCGGACCGGCTCGGGAGAGCAGTACTTC.

This chain connects TRBV19 to TRBJ2-7; 9 bases fit TRBD1. Germline CDR1 and CDR2: LNHDA and SQIVND (reference sequence). There are 15 residues in the CDR3. V shed 6 bases and J 3 bases; nucleotides not matched to a gene: 9. CDR3 nucleotide sequence: TGTGCCAGTAGGAACACCGGGACAGGGAACTACGAGCAGTACTTC. Its translation is CASRNTGTGNYEQYF.

The CDR3 here is CASLVAGRAYNEQFF. Written as DNA, the CDR3 is TGTGCCAGCTTGGTCGCGGGGCGCGCCTACAATGAGCAGTTCTTC. The V and J genes are TRBV6-1 and TRBJ2-1; D is perhaps TRBD2 (6 bases). This CDR3 has 15 residues. The ends were cut back, 8 bases at V and 2 bases at J, with 16 bases in the middle. CDR1 is MNHNS and CDR2 is SASEGT in the germline V gene.

This sequence joins TRBV15 and TRBJ2-1; no clear D gene. The CDR3 covers 15 residues. V lost 0 bases, J lost 3 bases, and 9 bases lay in between. Germline-derived CDR1 and CDR2 are LNHNV and YYDKDF (reference sequence). The CDR3 DNA reads as TGTGCCACCAGCAGAGATGGTGGCAACTACAATGAGCAGTTCTTC. Its protein is CATSRDGGNYNEQFF.

This clone showed up many times. The chain has TRBV4-1 and TRBJ1-2; D gene uncertain. This CDR3 region has 15 residues. V dropped 0 bases and J dropped 4 bases, with 12 bases sitting between them. CDR1 MGHRA and CDR2 YSYEKL come from the germline V gene. Here the CDR3 DNA reads TGCGCCAGCAGCCAAGATGTAGCGGCCAGCTATGGCTACACCTTC. This encodes CASSQDVAASYGYTF.

The chain uses TRBV28 and TRBJ1-2; 11 bases are shared with TRBD1. The V and J ends lost 3 bases and 3 bases, in that order; junction bases with no gene match: 3. The CDR3 is made up of 15 amino acids. CDR1 is MDHEN, CDR2 SYDVKM, per germline. The CDR3 loop is CASSFPGQGDYGYTF. The CDR3, as DNA: TGTGCCAGCAGTTTCCCGGGACAGGGGGACTATGGCTACACCTTC.

The V gene is TRBV4-3, the J gene TRBJ1-6; TRBD1 might be the D (5 bases). The germline V and J ends were trimmed by 0 bases and 4 bases, with 7 bases remaining between them. Germline V gene sequence: CDR1 LGHNA, CDR2 YSLEER. This CDR3 region has 15 residues. CDR3 sequence: CASSQDTGYNSPLHF. The CDR3 region has the DNA TGCGCCAGCAGCCAAGATACAGGATATAATTCACCCCTCCACTTT.

This clone showed up just a few times. The rearrangement joins TRBV6-5 to TRBJ1-2; TRBD1 matches 8 bases. This CDR3 contains 16 residues. The ends lost 3 bases at V and 4 bases at J; junction bases unmatched: 10. The germline V gene has CDR1 MNHEY and CDR2 SVGAGI. The CDR3 reads CASSYLPTGAPYGYTF. CDR3 in DNA: TGTGCCAGCAGTTATTTACCGACAGGGGCCCCCTATGGCTACACCTTC.

The gene calls are TRBV25-1 and TRBJ2-7; no reliable D call. This CDR3 has 13 residues. The V gene's germline CDR1 is MGHDK and CDR2 SYGVNS. The germline V and J ends were trimmed by 4 bases and 0 bases, with 7 bases remaining between them. CDR3 protein: CASSASYSYEQYF. The CDR3 nucleotides are TGTGCCAGCAGTGCGTCCTACTCCTACGAGCAGTACTTC.

This clone qualifies as medium-sized. The CDR3: CASRPPAPGNEKLFF. The CDR3 DNA reads as TGTGCCAGCAGACCCCCGGCCCCGGGTAATGAAAAACTGTTTTTT. V is TRBV27 and J is TRBJ1-4; unclear D gene. Between the trimmed V and J ends, which lost 6 bases and 4 bases, there was a span of 15 bases. Germline CDR1 is MNHEY and CDR2 is SMNVEV (reference sequence). CDR3 size: 15 residues.

The chain combines TRBV15 with TRBJ1-4; 7 nucleotides align to TRBD1. Losses at the gene ends were 1 base for V and 8 bases for J; bases not matched to a gene: 10. CDR1 and CDR2 (germline): LNHNV, YYDKDF (reference sequence). This CDR3 spans 16 amino acids. The CDR3 loop reads CATSRVARGPEEKLFF. The DNA for the CDR3 is TGTGCCACCAGCAGAGTAGCGAGGGGGCCAGAGGAAAAACTGTTTTTT.

The CDR3 protein is CASSGLAGSSYEQYF. CDR3 bases: TGTGCCAGCAGCGGGCTAGCGGGGAGCTCCTACGAGCAGTACTTC. The rearrangement joins TRBV7-8 to TRBJ2-7, with 9 positions matching TRBD2. J was trimmed by 0 bases and V by 5 bases; bases with no gene match: 5. CDR1 and CDR2 (germline): SGHVS, FQNEAQ. CDR3 length: 15 residues.

This sequence joins TRBV15 and TRBJ1-5; D perhaps matches TRBD1 (6 bases). CDR1 LNHNV and CDR2 YYDKDF come from the germline V gene (reference sequence). The CDR3 spans 20 residues. V gave up 3 bases and J gave up 2 bases, with 26 bases separating them. CDR3 sequence: CATSSELLLLQGYRNQPQHF. CDR3 nucleotide sequence: TGTGCCACCAGCAGCGAGCTTTTATTATTACAGGGTTATCGCAATCAGCCCCAGCATTTT.

The chain couples TRBV19 to TRBJ1-5; perhaps TRBD1 as D (5 bases). CDR1 is LNHDA, CDR2 SQIVND, per germline (reference sequence). The CDR3 has 14 amino acids. Trimming stripped 4 bases from V and 12 bases from J, with 19 bases between. As DNA, the CDR3 is TGTGCCAGTAGTACCCTCGGGACTCCCATGAGCCAGCATTTT. As protein: CASSTLGTPMSQHF. Based on the CDR3 plus reference TRBV19 and TRBJ1-5, the full variable domain is DGGITQSPKYLFRKEGQNVTLSCEQNLNHDAMYWYRQDPGQGLRLIYYSQIVNDFQKGDIAEGYSVSREKKESFPLTVTSAQKNPTAFYLCASSTLGTPMSQHFGDGTRLSIL.

The chain has TRBV6-5 and TRBJ1-1; the match to TRBD1 covers 7 bases. V lost 5 bases to trimming and J lost 5 bases; unmatched junction nucleotides: 8. The CDR3 is made up of 14 amino acids. Germline V gene lookup returns CDR1 MNHEY and CDR2 SVGAGI. The CDR3 coding sequence is TGTGCCAGCAGTCGTACCGGGACAGAGACTGAAGCTTTCTTT. As protein: CASSRTGTETEAFF.

This rearrangement joins TRBV4-1 to TRBJ2-3; 7 nucleotides match TRBD2. Losses at the gene ends were 4 bases for V and 5 bases for J; bases not matched to a gene: 12. This CDR3 has 16 amino acids. Germline loops: CDR1 MGHRA, CDR2 YSYEKL. CDR3: CASSPQGLSLRDTQYF. The CDR3 DNA reads TGCGCCAGCAGCCCCCAGGGACTATCCCTCCGAGATACGCAGTATTTT.

This clone has more than one count but fewer than ten. The genes are TRBV7-8 and TRBJ1-5; D is unresolved. This CDR3 comprises 15 residues. CDR1 is SGHVS, CDR2 FQNEAQ, per germline. V gave up 4 bases and J gave up 0 bases, with 10 bases separating them. CDR3 sequence reads: CASSSEVSSNQPQHF. CDR3 nucleotide sequence: TGTGCCAGCAGCTCTGAGGTCAGTAGCAATCAGCCCCAGCATTTT.